One and the same sample provided the 26 T cell receptor beta chains below, sequenced in a study of T cell responses to AZD1222 COVID-19 vaccine. Generated by immunoSEQ multiplex PCR, the TCRdb table keeps only in-frame clones and is missing some. The sample has about 100,000 clones, about nine tenths seen once. The specimen was peripheral blood, collected on day 0 of AZD1222 vaccination. The source of these receptors is an adult in good health.

In DNA form, the CDR3 reads TGTGCCAGTATTCCGGGACAGGGGATGATCACTAGCAATCAGCCCCAGCATTTT. As protein: CASIPGQGMITSNQPQHF. V gene TRBV19 combines with J gene TRBJ1-5, with 10 bases fitting TRBD1. This CDR3 is 18 amino acids long. V was pared by 7 bases and J by 0 bases, with 12 bases of the junction left unmatched. Looked up from germline, CDR1 is LNHDA and CDR2 is SQIVND (reference sequence).

The chain links TRBV27 to TRBJ2-7; TRBD1 matches at 8 bases. The trim removed 3 bases at V and 4 bases at J, leaving 5 bases unmatched. CDR3 length: 14 residues. CDR1 is MNHEY, CDR2 SMNVEV, per germline (reference sequence). DNA of the CDR3: TGTGCCAGCAGTTTCCCGGGACAGGAGTACGAGCAGTACTTC. This gives the protein CASSFPGQEYEQYF.

The chain employs TRBV29-1 and TRBJ1-4, with TRBD1 matching over 8 bases. CDR3 length: 15 amino acids. V gave up 3 bases and J gave up 0 bases; unmatched junction bases: 3. Germline assignment: CDR1 SQVTM and CDR2 ANQGSEA. The CDR3 region is CSVDTGGTTNEKLFF. CDR3 nucleotide sequence: TGCAGCGTTGATACAGGGGGGACAACTAATGAAAAACTGTTTTTT.

The V gene is TRBV9, the J gene TRBJ1-2, with D unresolved. In germline, CDR1 is SGDLS, CDR2 YYNGEE. The CDR3 is 14 amino acids. Trimming left V 0 bases short and J 1 base short, with 7 bases between. DNA for the CDR3: TGTGCCAGCAGCGTAGCACAGAGTAACTATGGCTACACCTTC. Encoded protein: CASSVAQSNYGYTF.

The chain has TRBV4-1 and TRBJ2-5, with 11 bases matching TRBD2. The J segment lost 3 bases and the V segment lost 1 base, leaving 7 bases of the junction unmatched. CDR3 size: 17 residues. Germline V lookup: CDR1 MGHRA, CDR2 YSYEKL. The CDR3 sequence: CASSQGIAGGPKETQYF. CDR3 nucleotide sequence: TGCGCCAGCAGCCAAGGAATAGCGGGAGGGCCTAAAGAGACCCAGTACTTC.

CDR3 residues: CASSPSGFTDTQYF. The DNA for the CDR3 is TGTGCCAGCAGCCCTAGCGGATTCACAGATACGCAGTATTTT. J is TRBJ2-3 and V is TRBV7-3; 7 nucleotides line up with TRBD2. The V segment lost 5 bases and the J segment 2 bases; nucleotides outside the gene matches: 4. CDR1 is SGHTA and CDR2 is FQGTGA in the germline V gene. This CDR3 contains 14 residues. Combining the CDR3 with reference TRBV7-3 and TRBJ2-3 gives the whole variable domain GAGVSQTPSNKVTEKGKYVELRCDPISGHTALYWYRQSLGQGPEFLIYFQGTGAADDSGLPNDRFFAVRPEGSVSTLKIQRTERGDSAVYLCASSPSGFTDTQYFGPGTRLTVL.

This sequence joins TRBV29-1 and TRBJ2-1; TRBD2 agrees at 12 bases. V dropped 3 bases and J dropped 3; count of bases not matched to a gene: 12. Germline V gene data show CDR1 as SQVTM and CDR2 as ANQGSEA. There are 18 residues in the CDR3. CDR3 region: CSVELGLAGQFFYNEQFF. The CDR3 DNA is TGCAGCGTTGAGCTTGGACTAGCGGGACAATTCTTCTACAATGAGCAGTTCTTC.

This chain links TRBV7-2 with TRBJ2-3; D gene unclear. V shed 1 base and J shed 3 bases, with 5 bases lying between them. Germline V CDR1 and CDR2: SGHTA, FQGNSA. CDR3 size: 13 residues. The CDR3 DNA follows: TGTGCCAGCAGCTTAGTGGGGACAGATACGCAGTATTTT. It yields the protein CASSLVGTDTQYF.

This clone was observed a single time. The chain has TRBV29-1 and TRBJ1-3, with 7 nucleotides matching TRBD1. Germline V lookup: CDR1 SQVTM, CDR2 ANQGSEA. V lost 7 bases, J lost 0 bases, and 9 bases stayed unmatched. This CDR3 is 15 amino acids long. The CDR3 sequence is CSAARGTASGNTIYF. The CDR3 nucleotides read TGCAGCGCTGCTCGGGGGACAGCCTCTGGAAACACCATATATTTT.

The chain carries TRBV27 and TRBJ1-4, with a weak D call TRBD1 (5 bases). Germline CDR1 MNHEY, CDR2 SMNVEV (reference sequence). This CDR3 region has 13 residues. The V end was cut by 6 bases, the J end by 8 bases, with 13 bases between. CDR3 sequence: CASRLLTAEKLFF. The CDR3 DNA follows: TGTGCCAGCAGACTCCTGACAGCCGAAAAACTGTTTTTT. Supplemented by reference TRBV27 and TRBJ1-4, the full variable domain reads EAQVTQNPRYLITVTGKKLTVTCSQNMNHEYMSWYRQDPGLGLRQIYYSMNVEVTDKGDVPEGYKVSRKEKRNFPLILESPSPNQTSLYFCASRLLTAEKLFFGSGTQLSVL.

V is TRBV9 and J is TRBJ2-1; D might be TRBD2 (6 bases). The germline V gene encodes CDR1 SGDLS and CDR2 YYNGEE. The CDR3 has 17 amino acids. V lost 3 bases and J lost 0, with 16 bases in between. CDR3 amino acids: CASSADYLVSSYNEQFF. Here the CDR3 DNA reads TGTGCCAGCAGCGCGGACTACCTCGTTAGCTCCTACAATGAGCAGTTCTTC.

The chain employs TRBV6-5 and TRBJ1-3, with D perhaps TRBD1 (5 bases). The germline V gene has CDR1 MNHEY and CDR2 SVGAGI. The ends were cut back, 7 bases at V and 1 base at J, with 14 bases in the middle. CDR3 length equals 15 residues. This CDR3 reads CASKTTGVSGNTIYF. In DNA form, the CDR3 reads TGTGCCAGCAAAACGACGGGGGTATCTGGAAACACCATATATTTT.

The V call is TRBV3-1 (or the pseudogene TRBV3-2), the J call TRBJ1-2, with D possibly being TRBD1 (6 bases). The ends were cut back, 1 base at V and 0 bases at J, with 21 bases in the middle. The CDR3 covers 19 residues. Germline CDR1 reads LGHDT; CDR2 reads YNNKEL (reference sequence). CDR3 protein: CASSQVSVFTGKANYGYTF. CDR3 in DNA: TGTGCCAGCAGCCAAGTTTCCGTCTTTACAGGGAAAGCTAACTATGGCTACACCTTC.

The chain joins TRBV6-5 to TRBJ1-2; D not certain. CDR3 length: 13 residues. The ends were cut back, 2 bases at V and 2 bases at J, with 6 bases in the middle. Germline V gene data show CDR1 as MNHEY and CDR2 as SVGAGI. The CDR3 region is CASSYVGNYGYTF. For the CDR3, the DNA is TGTGCCAGCAGTTACGTCGGAAACTATGGCTACACCTTC.

The chain couples TRBV5-1 to TRBJ2-1; 11 bases align to TRBD2. The CDR3 has 17 amino acids. The V segment lost 2 bases and the J segment 0 bases; nucleotides outside the gene matches: 4. In germline, CDR1 is SGHRS, CDR2 YFSETQ. This CDR3 reads CASSFRLAGISYNEQFF. CDR3 nucleotide sequence: TGCGCCAGCAGCTTTCGACTAGCGGGGATCTCCTACAATGAGCAGTTCTTC.

The gene calls are TRBV28 and TRBJ1-2; 9 nucleotides match TRBD1. Germline CDR1 MDHEN, CDR2 SYDVKM. The CDR3 loop spans 15 amino acids. V shed 2 bases and J 8 bases; nucleotides not matched to a gene: 9. CDR3 sequence reads: CASSLTGGLGRGYTF. The CDR3 DNA reads as TGTGCCAGCAGTTTAACAGGGGGCTTGGGGCGGGGCTACACCTTC.

The rearrangement links TRBV7-9 to TRBJ2-5; tentative D call: TRBD1 (5 bases). CDR1 and CDR2 (germline): SEHNR, FQNEAQ (reference sequence). The V and J ends lost 5 bases and 4 bases respectively, with 11 bases between them. The CDR3 length is 13 residues. The CDR3 nucleotides are TGTGCCAGCAGCCAGGGTGGACCAGAGACCCAGTACTTC. It yields the protein CASSQGGPETQYF. The complete variable domain, with remaining parts taken from reference TRBV7-9 and TRBJ2-5, reads DTGVSQNPRHKITKRGQNVTFRCDPISEHNRLYWYRQTLGQGPEFLTYFQNEAQLEKSRLLSDRFSAERPKGSFSTLEIQRTEQGDSAMYLCASSQGGPETQYFGPGTRLLVL.

The V call is TRBV25-1, the J call TRBJ2-2; a possible D gene is TRBD2 (6 bases). This CDR3 comprises 15 residues. Trimming took 9 bases from V and 0 from J, leaving 14 bases between them. Germline V gene data show CDR1 as MGHDK and CDR2 as SYGVNS. This CDR3 is CASYFSGANTGELFF. The CDR3 bases are TGTGCCAGTTACTTTAGCGGCGCGAACACCGGGGAGCTGTTTTTT. Full variable domain (rest looked up from reference TRBV25-1 and TRBJ2-2): EADIYQTPRYLVIGTGKKITLECSQTMGHDKMYWYQQDPGMELHLIHYSYGVNSTEKGDLSSESTVSRIRTEHFPLTLESARPSHTSQYLCASYFSGANTGELFFGEGSRLTVL.

V is TRBV21-1 and J is TRBJ2-7. TRBV21-1 is assigned pseudogene status. The CDR3 totals 12 residues. The DNA of the CDR3 is TGTGCCAGCCTTTGGGTTACCTACGAGCAGTACTTC. Its translation is CASLWVTYEQYF.

The rearrangement uses TRBV7-3 and TRBJ2-1; D unresolved. The CDR3 loop spans 15 amino acids. The germline V gene has CDR1 SGHTA and CDR2 FQGTGA. Between the trimmed V and J ends, which lost 0 bases and 4 bases, there was a span of 10 bases. In DNA, the CDR3 is TGTGCCAGCAGCTTAACGTTGGGTCCATACAATGAGCAGTTCTTC. Translation gives CASSLTLGPYNEQFF.

This chain uses TRBV2 with TRBJ2-7; no firm D call. The CDR3 covers 11 residues. V lost 2 bases and J lost 6, with 5 bases in between. Per germline, CDR1 SNHLY and CDR2 FYNNEI. CDR3 residues: CASSEISEQYF. CDR3 bases: TGTGCCAGCAGTGAAATTAGCGAGCAGTACTTC.

The V gene is TRBV30, the J gene TRBJ1-4, with a weak D call TRBD1 (6 bases). The CDR3 is 15 amino acids. The germline gives CDR1 GTSNPN, CDR2 SVGIG (reference sequence). V was cut by 8 bases and J by 7 bases, with 23 bases left in between. The CDR3: CAGKPEQGMVEKLFF. CDR3 sequence (DNA): TGTGCCGGAAAACCGGAACAGGGTATGGTTGAAAAACTGTTTTTT.

This clone has a single count. V usage is TRBV2 and J usage is TRBJ1-5; D is uncertain. The germline gives CDR1 SNHLY, CDR2 FYNNEI. The CDR3 length is 15 residues. V lost 4 bases to trimming and J lost 6 bases, with 16 bases between them. In DNA, the CDR3 is TGTGCCAGCAGTGCGGACGTCCAGGCGGGTCAGCCCCAGCATTTT. It codes for CASSADVQAGQPQHF.

The J gene is TRBJ1-1, the V gene TRBV6-2 or TRBV6-3, with a weak D call TRBD1 (5 bases). Trimming removed 6 bases at V and 4 bases at J, with 12 bases between. The CDR3 contains 13 residues. Germline V lookup: CDR1 MNHEY, CDR2 SVGEGT. DNA of the CDR3: TGTGCCAGCAGCCAAAGACAGTTCACTGAAGCTTTCTTT. It translates to CASSQRQFTEAFF.

The chain recombines TRBV18 with TRBJ2-5, with D perhaps matching TRBD1 (5 bases). The ends were cut back, 5 bases at V and 5 bases at J, with 27 bases in the middle. CDR3 length equals 18 residues. In germline, CDR1 is KGHSH, CDR2 LQKENI. CDR3 in amino acids: CASSRKDPTAQWQETQYF. In DNA, the CDR3 is TGTGCCAGCTCAAGGAAGGATCCGACAGCACAATGGCAGGAGACCCAGTACTTC.

The chain is built from TRBV6-5 and TRBJ2-2; the D gene is possibly TRBD1 (6 bases). V was trimmed by 6 bases and J by 8 bases, leaving 10 bases between them. CDR1 is MNHEY and CDR2 is SVGAGI in the germline V gene. The CDR3 runs to 12 residues. CDR3 sequence (DNA): TGTGCCAGCAGCACCGGGACAGGGGAGCTGTTTTTT. It translates to CASSTGTGELFF.